This T cell receptor beta chain stems from a study of blood T cell repertoires in COVID-19. Study summary: The United States, Italy and Spain provided the acute and convalescent COVID-19 samples. PBMCs, B-cell-depleted T cells, or T cells provided the cDNA or gDNA that made up the material.

By sample fraction, this clone is medium-sized. In the study's own analysis: Amplification from reference gene primers served as the basis for estimated nucleated cell counts. Generated by immunoSEQ multiplex PCR, the TCRdb table keeps only in-frame clones and is missing some. The V and J calls and clone size are taken from that table; D and trimming were inferred from the DNA. Counted here are about 52,000 clones, roughly 88% occurring once; the ten biggest clones make up 20% to 25%. CDR3 length: 17 amino acids. The V gene's germline CDR1 is LGHNT and CDR2 FRNRAP. J was trimmed by 1 base and V by 5 bases; bases with no gene match: 7.

The TCR was taken from an elderly woman with acute or convalescent COVID-19. What was sequenced was peripheral blood. The gene calls are TRBV12-5 and TRBJ1-5, with TRBD1 matching over 11 bases. The CDR3 region is CASGPGQGAPSNQPQHF. Here the CDR3 DNA reads TGTGCTAGTGGTCCCGGACAGGGGGCGCCCAGCAATCAGCCCCAGCATTTT.